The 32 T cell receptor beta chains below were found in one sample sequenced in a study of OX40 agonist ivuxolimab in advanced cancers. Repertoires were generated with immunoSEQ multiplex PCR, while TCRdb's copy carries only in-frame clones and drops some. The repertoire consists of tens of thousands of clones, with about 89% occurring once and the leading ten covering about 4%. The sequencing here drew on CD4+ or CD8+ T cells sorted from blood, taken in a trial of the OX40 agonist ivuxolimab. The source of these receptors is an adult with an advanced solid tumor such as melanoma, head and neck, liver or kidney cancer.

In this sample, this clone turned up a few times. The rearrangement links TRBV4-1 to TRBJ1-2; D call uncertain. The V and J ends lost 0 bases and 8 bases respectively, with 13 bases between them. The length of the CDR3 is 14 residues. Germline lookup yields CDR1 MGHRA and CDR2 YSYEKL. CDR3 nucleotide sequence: TGCGCCAGCAGCCAAGATATGGTCAGGCGAGGCTACACCTTC. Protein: CASSQDMVRRGYTF.

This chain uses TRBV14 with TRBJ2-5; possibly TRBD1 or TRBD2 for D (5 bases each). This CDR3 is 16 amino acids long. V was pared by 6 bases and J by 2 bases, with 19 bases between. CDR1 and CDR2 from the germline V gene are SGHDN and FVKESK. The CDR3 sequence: CASRGGGEKQQETQYF. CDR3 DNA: TGTGCCAGCAGAGGTGGGGGAGAAAAGCAACAAGAGACCCAGTACTTC.

The CDR3, as DNA: TGTGCCAGCAGTTTATATCCGGAGGGTTACGAGCAGTACTTC. Encoded protein: CASSLYPEGYEQYF. The chain links TRBV27 to TRBJ2-7, with D possibly being TRBD2 (6 bases). Germline assignment: CDR1 MNHEY and CDR2 SMNVEV (reference sequence). CDR3 length: 14 residues. Trimming shortened V by 1 base and J by 4 bases, and 11 bases separated the two germline ends.

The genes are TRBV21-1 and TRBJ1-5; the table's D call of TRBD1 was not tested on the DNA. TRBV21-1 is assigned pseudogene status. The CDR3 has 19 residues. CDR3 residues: CASSDRTRTGDRSNQPQHF. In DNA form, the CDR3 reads TGTGCCAGCAGCGACAGGACACGGACAGGGGACCGGAGCAATCAGCCCCAGCATTTT.

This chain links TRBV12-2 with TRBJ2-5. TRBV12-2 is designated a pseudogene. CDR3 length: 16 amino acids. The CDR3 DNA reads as TGTGCAAGTCGCTTAGGAAAGGGACGGTACCAAGAGACCCAGTACTTC. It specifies CASRLGKGRYQETQYF.

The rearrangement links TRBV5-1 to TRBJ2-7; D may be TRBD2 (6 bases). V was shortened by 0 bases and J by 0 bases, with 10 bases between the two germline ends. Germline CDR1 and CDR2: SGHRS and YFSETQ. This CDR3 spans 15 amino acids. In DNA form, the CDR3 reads TGCGCCAGCAGCTTGGAGGTAGCGGACTCCTACGAGCAGTACTTC. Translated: CASSLEVADSYEQYF.

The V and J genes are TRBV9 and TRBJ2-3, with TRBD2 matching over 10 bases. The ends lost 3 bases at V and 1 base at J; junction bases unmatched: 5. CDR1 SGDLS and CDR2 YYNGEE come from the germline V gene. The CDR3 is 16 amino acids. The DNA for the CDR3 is TGTGCCAGCAGCGCTACCGGGACTAGCGGCACAGATACGCAGTATTTT. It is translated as CASSATGTSGTDTQYF.

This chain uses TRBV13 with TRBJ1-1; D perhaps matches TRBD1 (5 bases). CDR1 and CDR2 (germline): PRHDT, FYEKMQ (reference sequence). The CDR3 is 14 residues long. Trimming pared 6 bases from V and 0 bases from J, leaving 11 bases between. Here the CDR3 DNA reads TGTGCCAGCAGTCGCGGGACGGTGAACACTGAAGCTTTCTTT. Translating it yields CASSRGTVNTEAFF.

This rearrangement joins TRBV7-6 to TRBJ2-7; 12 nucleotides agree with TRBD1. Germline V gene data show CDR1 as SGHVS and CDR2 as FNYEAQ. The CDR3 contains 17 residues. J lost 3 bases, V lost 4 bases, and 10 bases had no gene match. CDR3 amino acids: CASSWGQGANLDYEQYF. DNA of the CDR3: TGTGCCAGCAGCTGGGGACAGGGGGCAAATCTGGACTACGAGCAGTACTTC. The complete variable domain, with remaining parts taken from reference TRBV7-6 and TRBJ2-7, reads GAGVSQSPRYKVTKRGQDVALRCDPISGHVSLYWYRQALGQGPEFLTYFNYEAQQDKSGLPNDRFSAERPEGSISTLTIQRTEQRDSAMYRCASSWGQGANLDYEQYFGPGTRLTVT.

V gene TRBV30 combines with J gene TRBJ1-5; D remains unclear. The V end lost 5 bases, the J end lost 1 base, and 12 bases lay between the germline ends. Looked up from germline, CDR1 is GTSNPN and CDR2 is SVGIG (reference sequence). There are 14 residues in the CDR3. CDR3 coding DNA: TGTGCCTGGGGGTTAGGGCAGAGCAATCAGCCCCAGCATTTT. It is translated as CAWGLGQSNQPQHF.

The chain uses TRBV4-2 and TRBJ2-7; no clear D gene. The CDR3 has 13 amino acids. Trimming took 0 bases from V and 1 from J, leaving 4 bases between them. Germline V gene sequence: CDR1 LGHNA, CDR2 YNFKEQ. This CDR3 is CASSQDRSYEQYF. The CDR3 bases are TGTGCCAGCAGCCAAGATCGATCCTACGAGCAGTACTTC.

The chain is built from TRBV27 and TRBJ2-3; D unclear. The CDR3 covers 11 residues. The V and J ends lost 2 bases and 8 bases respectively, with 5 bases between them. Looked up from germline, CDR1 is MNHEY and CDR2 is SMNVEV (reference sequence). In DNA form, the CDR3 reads TGTGCCAGCAGTTTAAGTGGTACGCAGTATTTT. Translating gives CASSLSGTQYF.

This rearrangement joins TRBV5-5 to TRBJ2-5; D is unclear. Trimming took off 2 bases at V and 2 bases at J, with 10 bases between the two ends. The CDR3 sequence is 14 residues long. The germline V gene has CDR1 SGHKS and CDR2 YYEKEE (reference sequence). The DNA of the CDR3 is TGTGCCAGCAGCTTCATGACAACTCAAGAGACCCAGTACTTC. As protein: CASSFMTTQETQYF.

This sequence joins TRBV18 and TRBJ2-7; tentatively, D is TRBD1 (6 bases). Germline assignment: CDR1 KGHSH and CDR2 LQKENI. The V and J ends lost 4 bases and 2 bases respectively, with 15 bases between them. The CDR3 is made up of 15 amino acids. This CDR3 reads CASSLTGTSAYEQYF. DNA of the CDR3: TGTGCCAGCTCACTCACCGGGACATCAGCCTACGAGCAGTACTTC.

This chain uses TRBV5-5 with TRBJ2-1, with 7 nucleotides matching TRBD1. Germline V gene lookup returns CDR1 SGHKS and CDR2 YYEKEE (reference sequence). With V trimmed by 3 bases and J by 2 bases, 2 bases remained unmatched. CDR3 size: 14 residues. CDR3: CASSSDRAYNEQFF. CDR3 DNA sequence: TGTGCCAGCAGCTCAGACAGGGCCTACAATGAGCAGTTCTTC.

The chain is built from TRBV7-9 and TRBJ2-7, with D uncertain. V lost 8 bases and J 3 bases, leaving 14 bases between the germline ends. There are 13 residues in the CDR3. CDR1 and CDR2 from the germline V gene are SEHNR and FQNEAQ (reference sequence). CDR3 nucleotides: TGTGCCAGCCTCGTGGCCTCCGGCTACGAGCAGTACTTC. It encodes CASLVASGYEQYF.

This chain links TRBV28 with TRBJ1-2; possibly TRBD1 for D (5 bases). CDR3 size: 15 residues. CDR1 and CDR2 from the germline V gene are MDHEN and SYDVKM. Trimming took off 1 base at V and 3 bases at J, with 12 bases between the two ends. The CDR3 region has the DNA TGTGCCAGCAGTTTATTCCAAGGGACTTACTATGGCTACACCTTC. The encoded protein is CASSLFQGTYYGYTF.

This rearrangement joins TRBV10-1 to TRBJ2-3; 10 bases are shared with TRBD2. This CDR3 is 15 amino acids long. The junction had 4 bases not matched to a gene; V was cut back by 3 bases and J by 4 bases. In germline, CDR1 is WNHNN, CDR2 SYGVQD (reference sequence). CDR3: CASSDSSGSPDTQYF. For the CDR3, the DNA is TGCGCCAGCAGTGATTCTAGCGGGAGTCCAGATACGCAGTATTTT.

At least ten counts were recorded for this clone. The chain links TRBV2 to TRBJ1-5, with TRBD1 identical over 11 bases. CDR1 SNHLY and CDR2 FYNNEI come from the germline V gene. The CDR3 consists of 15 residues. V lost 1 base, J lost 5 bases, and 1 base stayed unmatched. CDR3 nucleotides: TGTGCCAGCAGTGAAGGGACAGGGGGCTATCAGCCCCAGCATTTT. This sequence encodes CASSEGTGGYQPQHF.

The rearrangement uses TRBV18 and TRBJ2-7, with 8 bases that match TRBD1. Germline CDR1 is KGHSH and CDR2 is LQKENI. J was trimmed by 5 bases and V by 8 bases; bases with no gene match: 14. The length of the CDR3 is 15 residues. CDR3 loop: CASGYSGRGQDEQYF. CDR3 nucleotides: TGTGCCAGCGGTTATTCGGGCAGGGGGCAGGACGAGCAGTACTTC. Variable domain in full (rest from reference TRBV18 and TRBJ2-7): NAGVMQNPRHLVRRRGQEARLRCSPMKGHSHVYWYRQLPEEGLKFMVYLQKENIIDESGMPKERFSAEFPKEGPSILRIQQVVRGDSAAYFCASGYSGRGQDEQYFGPGTRLTVT.

CDR3 DNA: TGTGCCAGCGGGCAAGGACTAGGAAGTGAGCAGTTCTTC. Amino acid sequence: CASGQGLGSEQFF. J is TRBJ2-1 and V is TRBV11-3; 7 positions agree with TRBD2. This CDR3 is built from 13 residues. Germline V gene data show CDR1 as SGHNT and CDR2 as YENEEA. With 8 bases clipped from V and 9 bases from J, the junction kept 10 bases outside the gene matches.

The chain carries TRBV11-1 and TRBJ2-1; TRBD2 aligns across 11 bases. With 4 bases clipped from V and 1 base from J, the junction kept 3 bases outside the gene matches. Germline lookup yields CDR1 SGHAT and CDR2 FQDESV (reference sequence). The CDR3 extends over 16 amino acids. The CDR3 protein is CASSSRLAGSYNEQFF. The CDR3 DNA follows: TGTGCCAGCAGCTCACGACTAGCGGGGTCCTACAATGAGCAGTTCTTC.

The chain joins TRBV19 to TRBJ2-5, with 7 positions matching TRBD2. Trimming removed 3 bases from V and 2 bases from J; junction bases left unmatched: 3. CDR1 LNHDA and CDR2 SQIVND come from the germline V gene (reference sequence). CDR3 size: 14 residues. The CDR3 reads CASSIGTTQETQYF. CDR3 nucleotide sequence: TGTGCCAGTAGTATTGGGACTACGCAAGAGACCCAGTACTTC. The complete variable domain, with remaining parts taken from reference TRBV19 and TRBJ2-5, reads DGGITQSPKYLFRKEGQNVTLSCEQNLNHDAMYWYRQDPGQGLRLIYYSQIVNDFQKGDIAEGYSVSREKKESFPLTVTSAQKNPTAFYLCASSIGTTQETQYFGPGTRLLVL.

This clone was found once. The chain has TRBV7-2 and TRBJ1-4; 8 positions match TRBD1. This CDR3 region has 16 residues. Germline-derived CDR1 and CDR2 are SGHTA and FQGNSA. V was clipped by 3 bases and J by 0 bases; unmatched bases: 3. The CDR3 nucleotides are TGTGCCAGCAGCTTGGGACAGGCAGCAACTAATGAAAAACTGTTTTTT. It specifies CASSLGQAATNEKLFF. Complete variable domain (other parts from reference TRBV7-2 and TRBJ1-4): GAGVSQSPSNKVTEKGKDVELRCDPISGHTALYWYRQSLGQGLEFLIYFQGNSAPDKSGLPSDRFSAERTGGSVSTLTIQRTQQEDSAVYLCASSLGQAATNEKLFFGSGTQLSVL.

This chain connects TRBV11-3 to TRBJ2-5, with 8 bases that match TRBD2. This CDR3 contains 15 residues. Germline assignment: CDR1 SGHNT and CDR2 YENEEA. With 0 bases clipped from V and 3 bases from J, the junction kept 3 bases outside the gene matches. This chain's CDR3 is CASSLEAGGKETQYF. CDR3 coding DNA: TGTGCCAGCAGCTTAGAGGCGGGAGGAAAAGAGACCCAGTACTTC.

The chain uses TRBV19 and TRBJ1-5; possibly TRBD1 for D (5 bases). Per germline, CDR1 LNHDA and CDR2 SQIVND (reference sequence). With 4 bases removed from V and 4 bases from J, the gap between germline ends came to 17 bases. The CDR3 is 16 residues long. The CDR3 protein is CASSKGGQRRNQPQHF. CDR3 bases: TGTGCCAGTAGTAAGGGCGGACAACGCCGAAATCAGCCCCAGCATTTT.

Written as DNA, the CDR3 is TGTGCCAGCAGCTTAAAAATCTACAATGAGCAGTTCTTC. Its protein product is CASSLKIYNEQFF. The chain combines TRBV7-8 with TRBJ2-1; no definite D call. V was cut by 2 bases and J by 3 bases, with 5 bases left in between. Germline V lookup: CDR1 SGHVS, CDR2 FQNEAQ. The CDR3 loop spans 13 amino acids. The full variable domain, rest sourced from reference TRBV7-8 and TRBJ2-1, is GAGVSQSPRYKVAKRGQDVALRCDPISGHVSLFWYQQALGQGPEFLTYFQNEAQLDKSGLPSDRFFAERPEGSVSTLKIQRTQQEDSAVYLCASSLKIYNEQFFGPGTRLTVL.

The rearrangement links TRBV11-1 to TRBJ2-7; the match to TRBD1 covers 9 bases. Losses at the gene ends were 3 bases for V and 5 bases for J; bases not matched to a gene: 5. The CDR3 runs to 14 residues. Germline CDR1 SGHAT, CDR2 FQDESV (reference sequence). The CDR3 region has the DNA TGTGCCAGCAGCTTTACAGGGGGCGCGCACGAGCAGTACTTC. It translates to CASSFTGGAHEQYF.

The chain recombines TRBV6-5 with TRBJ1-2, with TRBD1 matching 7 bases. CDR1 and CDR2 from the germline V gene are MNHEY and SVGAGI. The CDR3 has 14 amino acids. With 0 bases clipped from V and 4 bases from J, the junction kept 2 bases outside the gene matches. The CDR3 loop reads CASSYSSGGYGYTF. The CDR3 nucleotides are TGTGCCAGCAGTTACTCTTCAGGGGGCTATGGCTACACCTTC.

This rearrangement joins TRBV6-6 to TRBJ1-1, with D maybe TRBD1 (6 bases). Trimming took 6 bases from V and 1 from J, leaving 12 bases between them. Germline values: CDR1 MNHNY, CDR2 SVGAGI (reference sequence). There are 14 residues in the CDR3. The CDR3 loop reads CASRLDRQNTEAFF. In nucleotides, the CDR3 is TGTGCCAGCAGACTAGACAGGCAGAACACTGAAGCTTTCTTT.

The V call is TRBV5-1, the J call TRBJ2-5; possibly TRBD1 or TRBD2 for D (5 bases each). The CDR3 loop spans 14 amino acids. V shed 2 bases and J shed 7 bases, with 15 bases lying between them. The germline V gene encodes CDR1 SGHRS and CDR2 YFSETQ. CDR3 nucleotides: TGCGCCAGCAGCTTCGGGACCAGGGATGGGACCCAGTACTTC. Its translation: CASSFGTRDGTQYF.

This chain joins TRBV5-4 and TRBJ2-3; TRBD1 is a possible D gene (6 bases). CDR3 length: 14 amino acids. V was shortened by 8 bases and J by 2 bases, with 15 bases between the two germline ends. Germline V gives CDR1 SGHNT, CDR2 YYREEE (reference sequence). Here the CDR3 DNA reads TGTGCCAGTTTTACCGGACAGCTCACAGATACGCAGTATTTT. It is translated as CASFTGQLTDTQYF.